The 14 T cell receptor beta chains listed next were all sequenced from one sample in a study of CD8 T cells in ankylosing spondylitis. One entry per CDR3 protein, called by TCRdb with MiXCR from the 5' RACE reads. The top ten hold approximately 20% of the sample, which has 200,000 to 250,000 distinct CDR3 sequences, about 10% seen once. Sample: blood, either unsorted or a sorted T cell fraction (not recorded which). These TCRs come from a male donor with ankylosing spondylitis or in good health (not recorded which).

This clonotype showed up many times. This chain connects TRBV12-3 or TRBV12-4 to TRBJ1-5; D ambiguous. The CDR3 covers 14 residues. V was trimmed by 5 bases and J by 3 bases, leaving 11 bases between them. The CDR3 protein is CASSPRVINQPQHF. In nucleotides, the CDR3 is TGTGCCAGCAGTCCTCGGGTGATCAATCAGCCCCAGCATTTT.

This clonotype was seen at least ten times. The junction does not match germline at one end; this may be a read error. The V call is TRBV7-7, the J call TRBJ2-5; TRBD2 is a possible D gene (5 bases). Germline-derived CDR1 and CDR2 are SSHAT and FNYEAQ (reference sequence). CDR3 length: 14 amino acids. CDR3 amino acids: CASSLSGRGETQYF. In DNA form, the CDR3 reads TGTGCTAGCAGCTTGAGTGGGCGCGGGGAGACCCAGTACTTC.

The sample holds a few counts of this clonotype. The rearrangement joins TRBV5-1 to TRBJ1-6, with D maybe TRBD1 (5 bases). V gave up 5 bases and J gave up 8 bases, with 17 bases separating them. The CDR3 has 15 residues. The germline V gene has CDR1 SGHRS and CDR2 YFSETQ. This CDR3 reads CASRGAQGRDSPLHF. DNA of the CDR3: TGCGCCAGCAGAGGCGCTCAGGGCCGAGATTCACCCCTCCACTTT.

There are many counts of this clonotype. This rearrangement joins TRBV3-1 to TRBJ2-7; D is possibly TRBD1 (6 bases). CDR3 length: 15 residues. CDR1 is LGHDT, CDR2 YNNKEL, per germline (reference sequence). Trimming cost V 1 base and J 1 base, with 11 bases left between them. CDR3 DNA: TGTGCCAGCAGCCAAGGGGCAGGGACATCCTACGAGCAGTACTTC. This encodes CASSQGAGTSYEQYF.

This clonotype was detected ten times or more. The rearrangement uses TRBV20-1 and TRBJ2-3, with a possible D match to TRBD2 (6 bases). Between the trimmed V and J ends, which lost 6 bases and 2 bases, there was a span of 12 bases. The CDR3 consists of 13 residues. CDR1 and CDR2 (germline): DFQATT, SNEGSKA (reference sequence). The CDR3: CSAEGMVTDTQYF. The CDR3 coding sequence is TGCAGTGCGGAGGGGATGGTCACAGATACGCAGTATTTT.

This clonotype has at least ten counts. The rearrangement links TRBV7-3 to TRBJ2-1, with no clear D. V was clipped by 0 bases and J by 3 bases, with 9 bases between them. Germline lookup yields CDR1 SGHTA and CDR2 FQGTGA. The CDR3 spans 15 residues. CDR3 nucleotide sequence: TGTGCCAGCAGCTTAACTGACGACGGCTACAATGAGCAGTTCTTC. Amino acid sequence: CASSLTDDGYNEQFF.

This clonotype was seen more than once but under ten times. This chain joins TRBV7-2 and TRBJ2-3; 10 bases line up with TRBD2. The CDR3 runs to 16 residues. The J segment lost 4 bases and the V segment lost 6 bases, leaving 10 bases of the junction unmatched. The germline CDR1 and CDR2 sequences are SGHTA and FQGNSA. CDR3 nucleotides: TGTGCCAGCAGGCTTAAAGCGGGGGGGCCGGCAGATACGCAGTATTTT. Its protein is CASRLKAGGPADTQYF. Using reference TRBV7-2 and TRBJ2-3 for the parts outside the CDR3, the full variable domain is GAGVSQSPSNKVTEKGKDVELRCDPISGHTALYWYRQSLGQGLEFLIYFQGNSAPDKSGLPSDRFSAERTGGSVSTLTIQRTQQEDSAVYLCASRLKAGGPADTQYFGPGTRLTVL.

This clonotype was seen ten or more times. This chain joins TRBV29-1 and TRBJ2-4, with unresolved D. Germline V gives CDR1 SQVTM, CDR2 ANQGSEA. The CDR3 runs 15 residues. V dropped 3 bases and J dropped 1 base, with 13 bases sitting between them. The CDR3 bases are TGCAGCGTTGATTCCGGGCCTGGGGCCAAAAACATTCAGTACTTC. This gives the protein CSVDSGPGAKNIQYF.

This chain connects TRBV7-2 to TRBJ2-3; 10 nucleotides line up with TRBD2. Germline-derived CDR1 and CDR2 are SGHTA and FQGNSA. Germline trimming cut 4 bases from V and 3 bases from J; bases unmatched to any gene: 4. This CDR3 has 15 residues. CDR3 bases: TGTGCCAGCAGCTACCTAGCGGGGGTAACAGATACGCAGTATTTT. It translates to CASSYLAGVTDTQYF. The full variable domain, in which reference TRBV7-2 and TRBJ2-3 provide the parts outside the CDR3, is GAGVSQSPSNKVTEKGKDVELRCDPISGHTALYWYRQSLGQGLEFLIYFQGNSAPDKSGLPSDRFSAERTGGSVSTLTIQRTQQEDSAVYLCASSYLAGVTDTQYFGPGTRLTVL.

The chain combines TRBV25-1 with TRBJ2-4, with 7 nucleotides matching TRBD2. The J segment lost 7 bases and the V segment lost 4 bases, leaving 4 bases of the junction unmatched. Germline CDR1 reads MGHDK; CDR2 reads SYGVNS. CDR3 length: 13 residues. For the CDR3, the DNA is TGTGCCAGCAGTGGCAGGGAGGGGAACATTCAGTACTTC. Translated, it gives CASSGREGNIQYF.

Many counts were recorded for this clonotype. The V call is TRBV10-3, the J call TRBJ1-1, with TRBD1 identical over 7 bases. The germline V gene encodes CDR1 ENHRY and CDR2 SYGVKD. The trim removed 4 bases at V and 5 bases at J, leaving 10 bases unmatched. The CDR3 loop spans 15 amino acids. As DNA, the CDR3 is TGTGCCATCAGTGGGTTCACAGGGGCAGGGACTGAAGCTTTCTTT. It encodes CAISGFTGAGTEAFF.

This clonotype was observed at least ten times. This chain connects TRBV7-3 to TRBJ2-2, with D hard to call. The germline V gene has CDR1 SGHTA and CDR2 FQGTGA. The V end was cut by 1 base, the J end by 7 bases, with 7 bases between. The CDR3 runs to 13 residues. The CDR3 region is CASSLSPDGELFF. The CDR3 DNA reads as TGTGCCAGCAGCTTAAGTCCTGACGGGGAGCTGTTTTTT.

This clonotype appeared many times. J is TRBJ1-1 and V is TRBV5-1; D possibly corresponds to TRBD1 (5 bases). The CDR3 covers 17 residues. CDR1 SGHRS and CDR2 YFSETQ come from the germline V gene. V lost 0 bases and J 4 bases, leaving 19 bases between the germline ends. The CDR3, as DNA: TGCGCCAGCAGCTTGGACCGGGACTTACTTTCACCCACTGAAGCTTTCTTT. It translates to CASSLDRDLLSPTEAFF.

This clonotype was observed many times. The junction differs from germline at one of its ends, possibly a read error. The V and J genes are TRBV12-3 or TRBV12-4 and TRBJ1-4; 10 nucleotides agree with TRBD1. This CDR3 region has 14 residues. CDR3 amino acids: CASRRGQGNENLFF. The CDR3 DNA reads as TGTGCCAGCAGACGGGGACAGGGGAATGAAAACCTGTTTTTT.